This T cell receptor beta chain was obtained from a study of shared clonotypes between healthy human individuals. The CDR3 extends over 14 amino acids. Germline trimming cut 4 bases from V and 5 bases from J; bases unmatched to any gene: 4. CDR1 and CDR2 (germline): SQVTM, ANQGSEA. Profiling relied on immunoSEQ multiplex PCR, and the TCRdb table lists in-frame clones only, not all of them. The sample includes over a million clones, about 84% seen only once; the top ten take approximately 0.52%. As for this clone: This same CDR3 is encoded by further DNA sequences in the sample.

Input material: memory CD4+ T cells from PBMCs. Sample subset: CD45RA-negative fraction. This TCR came from a man aged 18 to 30 in good health. Some clones in this sample may be carry-over from other donors' samples. This rearrangement joins TRBV29-1 to TRBJ2-3; 12 bases are a match to TRBD2. This CDR3 reads CSVAPSGRGDTQYF. The CDR3 nucleotides are TGCAGCGTTGCTCCTAGCGGGAGGGGAGATACGCAGTATTTT.